Below, one TCR beta chain is given with its context. There are 17 residues in the CDR3. V lost 0 bases and J 4 bases, leaving 15 bases between the germline ends. Germline V gives CDR1 LGHNA, CDR2 YSLEER. The sample is drawn from a study of blood T cell repertoires in COVID-19. Study details: Some COVID-19 samples were acute and others convalescent; all came from the United States, Italy and Spain. In each case, the material was cDNA or gDNA derived from T cells, B-cell-depleted T cells, or PBMCs.

Authors' processing steps: Estimated nucleated cell counts came from reference gene primer amplification. TCRdb keeps only in-frame clones here, not all; method: immunoSEQ multiplex PCR. V and J calls and clone size come straight from that table; D and trimming were deduced from the DNA. The table has some 120,000 clones, approximately 82% seen once. Specimen: peripheral blood. The chain recombines TRBV4-3 with TRBJ2-2, with a weak D call TRBD1 (6 bases). The sequence was collected from a man aged 30 to 45 with acute or convalescent COVID-19. CDR3 loop: CASSQDLWTVATGELFF. The CDR3 DNA sequence: TGCGCCAGCAGCCAAGATCTGTGGACAGTAGCCACCGGGGAGCTGTTTTTT.